The 14 T cell receptor beta chains in this list originate from one sample, sequenced in a study of T cell repertoires in cytomegalovirus infection. TCRdb recomputed calls from the reads with MiXCR, one row per CDR3 protein. The sample includes around 260,000 distinct CDR3 sequences, more than 20% of them seen just once. The sample comprised PBMCs. These receptors were taken from a human donor in good health (CMV status not recorded). Some clones in this sample may be carry-over from other donors' samples.

The chain recombines TRBV29-1 with TRBJ2-5; 10 positions agree with TRBD1. Unmatched junction bases numbered 8, after V lost 8 bases and J lost 5 bases. Germline V lookup: CDR1 SQVTM, CDR2 ANQGSEA. This CDR3 spans 13 amino acids. CDR3: CSSRTGGEETQYF. The CDR3 DNA reads as TGCAGCTCTCGGACAGGGGGTGAGGAGACCCAGTACTTC.

This clonotype appeared once. The V call is TRBV19, the J call TRBJ1-1; D might be TRBD1 (6 bases). Trimming took 5 bases from V and 10 from J, leaving 17 bases between them. CDR1 is LNHDA, CDR2 SQIVND, per germline (reference sequence). CDR3 length: 13 residues. This CDR3 is CASSSRGGSGAFF. CDR3 nucleotide sequence: TGTGCCAGTAGTTCCAGAGGGGGAAGTGGAGCTTTCTTT. Using reference TRBV19 and TRBJ1-1 for the parts outside the CDR3, the full variable domain is DGGITQSPKYLFRKEGQNVTLSCEQNLNHDAMYWYRQDPGQGLRLIYYSQIVNDFQKGDIAEGYSVSREKKESFPLTVTSAQKNPTAFYLCASSSRGGSGAFFGQGTRLTVV.

The sample holds many counts of this clonotype. This chain uses TRBV7-2 with TRBJ2-7; no clear D. This CDR3 is built from 13 residues. The germline gives CDR1 SGHTA, CDR2 FQGNSA. Trimming left V 4 bases short and J 2 bases short, with 9 bases between. Here the CDR3 reads CASSSPRPYEQYF. For the CDR3, the DNA is TGTGCCAGCAGCTCGCCGCGGCCCTACGAGCAGTACTTC.

There are a few counts of this clonotype. The chain is built from TRBV7-6 and TRBJ2-2; no clear D gene. The CDR3 extends over 13 amino acids. Trimming cost V 5 bases and J 7 bases, with 11 bases left between them. Germline values: CDR1 SGHVS, CDR2 FNYEAQ. DNA of the CDR3: TGTGCCAGCAGCCCAAAGCAGGACGGGGAGCTGTTTTTT. Translation gives CASSPKQDGELFF.

This clonotype was recorded a few times. The chain joins TRBV7-9 to TRBJ1-5; 7 bases align to TRBD1. V trimming: 5 bases; J trimming: 5 bases; junction bases outside the gene matches: 6. Germline lookup yields CDR1 SEHNR and CDR2 FQNEAQ (reference sequence). This CDR3 has 14 residues. This CDR3 reads CASSTLRGDQPQHF. The DNA of the CDR3 is TGTGCCAGCAGCACGCTCAGGGGGGATCAGCCCCAGCATTTT.

The chain combines TRBV6-5 with TRBJ2-1; D not certain. Germline V gene sequence: CDR1 MNHEY, CDR2 SVGAGI. V was trimmed by 5 bases and J by 4 bases, leaving 15 bases between them. There are 15 residues in the CDR3. This CDR3 is CASSSPYRSYNEQFF. DNA for the CDR3: TGTGCCAGCAGTAGCCCCTATAGGTCATACAATGAGCAGTTCTTC.

This rearrangement joins TRBV5-5 to TRBJ2-1, with TRBD1 matching 8 bases. The CDR3 runs to 15 residues. CDR1 is SGHKS and CDR2 is YYEKEE in the germline V gene (reference sequence). Trimming at V came to 4 bases and at J to 2 bases, leaving 5 bases not matched to a gene. The CDR3 DNA reads as TGTGCCAGCAGCCGGACAGGGACCCCCTACAATGAGCAGTTCTTC. This gives the protein CASSRTGTPYNEQFF.

This clonotype appeared a few times. CDR3 sequence reads: CASSYLRNEQFF. CDR3 DNA sequence: TGTGCCAGCAGTTACCTCCGGAATGAGCAGTTCTTC. The gene calls are TRBV6-2 or TRBV6-3 and TRBJ2-1; no firm D call. V was clipped by 2 bases and J by 7 bases, with 6 bases between them. Germline loops: CDR1 MNHEY, CDR2 SVGEGT. The CDR3 consists of 12 residues.

This clonotype was recorded many times. A read error may account for a junction end that differs from germline. The chain recombines TRBV5-1 with TRBJ2-3; a possible D gene is TRBD2 (5 bases). Looked up from germline, CDR1 is SGHRS and CDR2 is YFSETQ. CDR3 length: 13 residues. CDR3 nucleotides: TGTGCCAGCAGCTTAGAGGGAACAGATACGCAGTATTTT. It encodes CASSLEGTDTQYF.

V gene TRBV19 combines with J gene TRBJ2-7; 8 nucleotides match TRBD2. The CDR3 has 15 amino acids. V trimming: 5 bases; J trimming: 2 bases; junction bases outside the gene matches: 8. The germline V gene has CDR1 LNHDA and CDR2 SQIVND (reference sequence). The CDR3 DNA reads as TGTGCCAGTAGTGTTTCTAGCGGGCCCACCTACGAGCAGTACTTC. Translated, it gives CASSVSSGPTYEQYF.

The sample holds many counts of this clonotype. The gene calls are TRBV7-2 and TRBJ1-1; a possible D gene is TRBD1 (6 bases). Looked up from germline, CDR1 is SGHTA and CDR2 is FQGNSA. V was shortened by 1 base and J by 1 base, with 10 bases between the two germline ends. The CDR3 extends over 15 amino acids. The CDR3 nucleotides read TGTGCCAGCAGCTTAGAGGCCAGGGGGAACACTGAAGCTTTCTTT. It codes for CASSLEARGNTEAFF.

This clonotype was observed at least ten times. The V call is TRBV28, the J call TRBJ1-2; D ambiguous. The CDR3 loop spans 18 amino acids. V gave up 5 bases and J gave up 2 bases, with 24 bases separating them. The germline V gene has CDR1 MDHEN and CDR2 SYDVKM. The CDR3 nucleotides read TGTGCCAGCAGTCCATCAGGTTTCCGACCCCGACCAAACTATGGCTACACCTTC. This sequence encodes CASSPSGFRPRPNYGYTF.

The chain employs TRBV6-6 and TRBJ2-1; 11 nucleotides align to TRBD2. This CDR3 has 16 residues. The junction had 10 bases not matched to a gene; V was cut back by 6 bases and J by 6 bases. Germline V gene data show CDR1 as MNHNY and CDR2 as SVGAGI (reference sequence). This CDR3 is CASSSPTSGGSNEQFF. CDR3 nucleotide sequence: TGTGCCAGCAGCTCACCAACTAGCGGGGGATCCAATGAGCAGTTCTTC.

The genes are TRBV5-1 and TRBJ2-5, with 7 positions matching TRBD2. Germline V CDR1 and CDR2: SGHRS, YFSETQ. The CDR3 runs 15 residues. The J segment lost 0 bases and the V segment lost 3 bases, leaving 5 bases of the junction unmatched. Here the CDR3 DNA reads TGCGCCAGCAGCTCAGCCGGGACTAACCAAGAGACCCAGTACTTC. Translation gives CASSSAGTNQETQYF.